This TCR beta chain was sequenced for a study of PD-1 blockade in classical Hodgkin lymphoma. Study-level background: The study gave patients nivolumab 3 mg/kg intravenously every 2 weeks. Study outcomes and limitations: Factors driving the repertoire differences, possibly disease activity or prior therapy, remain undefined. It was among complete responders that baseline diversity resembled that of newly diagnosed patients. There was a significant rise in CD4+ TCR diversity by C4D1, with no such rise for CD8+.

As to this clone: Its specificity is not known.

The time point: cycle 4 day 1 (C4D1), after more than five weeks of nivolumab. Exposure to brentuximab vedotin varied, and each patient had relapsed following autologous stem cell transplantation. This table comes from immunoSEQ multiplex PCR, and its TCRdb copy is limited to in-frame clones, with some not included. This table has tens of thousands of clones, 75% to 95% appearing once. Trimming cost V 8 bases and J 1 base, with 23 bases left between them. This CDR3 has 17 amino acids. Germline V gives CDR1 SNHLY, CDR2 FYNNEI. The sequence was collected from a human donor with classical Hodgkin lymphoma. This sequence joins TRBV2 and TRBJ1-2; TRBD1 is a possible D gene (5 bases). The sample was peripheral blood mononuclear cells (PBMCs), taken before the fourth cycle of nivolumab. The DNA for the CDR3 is TGTGCCAGCCAGGGAACAGTCTATAAAAAACATAACTATGGCTACACCTTC. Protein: CASQGTVYKKHNYGYTF.